What follows are 15 T cell receptor beta chains derived from one specimen sequenced in a study of vaccination and CD4 T cells after COVID-19. Specified treatment: roughly 10-day PBMC culture with coronavirus spike peptide pools or control peptides (ViraFEST assay). CD4+ T-cell collection from the unexposed donor predated the COVID-19 pandemic (2011-2018). Antigens for these TCRs are unknown. Sequenced with the Oncomine TCR Beta short-read assay was DNA taken from cultured CD4+ T cells. Genomic DNA was isolated from cultured CD4+ T cells. TCRdb processed the PCR reads anew with MiXCR; each CDR3 protein has one entry. The repertoire holds about 9,100 distinct CDR3 sequences, 28% seen once, with approximately 10% in the top ten. The sample comprised CD4+ T cells from blood, cultured in vitro. The source of these receptors is a human donor in good health.

This clonotype showed up just a few times. The V call is TRBV6-1, the J call TRBJ1-2; D perhaps matches TRBD1 (6 bases). V was shortened by 8 bases and J by 6 bases, with 19 bases between the two germline ends. Germline CDR1 MNHNS, CDR2 SASEGT. This CDR3 contains 14 residues. In DNA form, the CDR3 reads TGTGCCAGCGCGCGCGTTACAGGGTCGGATGGCTACACCTTC. This sequence encodes CASARVTGSDGYTF.

Only a few counts were recorded for this clonotype. The V gene is TRBV6-5, the J gene TRBJ1-2; no clear D gene. The CDR3 loop spans 15 amino acids. Trimming removed 2 bases from V and 0 bases from J, with 10 bases in between. In germline, CDR1 is MNHEY, CDR2 SVGAGI. For the CDR3, the DNA is TGTGCCAGCAGTTACGGTGGCGCCTCTAACTATGGCTACACCTTC. Its translation: CASSYGGASNYGYTF.

This clonotype was found once. This chain connects TRBV7-6 to TRBJ2-7; tentative D call: TRBD1 (6 bases). This CDR3 is 14 amino acids long. V shed 1 base and J shed 4 bases, with 11 bases lying between them. CDR1 SGHVS and CDR2 FNYEAQ come from the germline V gene. CDR3 sequence reads: CASSLGGRGYEQYF. CDR3 nucleotides: TGTGCCAGCAGCTTAGGGGGCAGGGGTTACGAGCAGTACTTC.

The chain couples TRBV5-8 to TRBJ1-2, with TRBD1 as a possible D gene (6 bases). The V gene's germline CDR1 is SGHTS and CDR2 YDEGEE. CDR3 size: 14 residues. V was pared by 0 bases and J by 3 bases, with 9 bases between. The CDR3 loop is CASSLAPGDYGYTF. CDR3 nucleotides: TGTGCCAGCAGCTTGGCTCCAGGGGACTATGGCTACACCTTC.

This chain connects TRBV5-1 to TRBJ2-3; D is perhaps TRBD2 (5 bases). Per the germline V gene, CDR1 is SGHRS and CDR2 is YFSETQ. This CDR3 region has 15 residues. Between the trimmed V and J ends, which lost 3 bases and 0 bases, there was a span of 11 bases. In nucleotides, the CDR3 is TGCGCCAGCAGCTACCAGGAGGCTAGCACAGATACGCAGTATTTT. It is translated as CASSYQEASTDTQYF.

This clonotype is deemed medium-sized. The chain has TRBV15 and TRBJ1-5; D is ambiguous. This CDR3 region has 13 residues. V lost 0 bases, J lost 6 bases, and 6 bases lay in between. Germline V CDR1 and CDR2: LNHNV, YYDKDF (reference sequence). CDR3 in amino acids: CATSREGIQPQHF. The CDR3 nucleotides read TGTGCCACCAGCAGAGAGGGGATTCAGCCCCAGCATTTT.

The table lists this clonotype with a few counts. The chain employs TRBV21-1 and TRBJ2-6; the table's D call TRBD1 went unverified against the DNA. TRBV21-1 is a pseudogene locus. This CDR3 spans 17 amino acids. The CDR3 here is CASSNSGVRTGANVLTF. The CDR3 DNA is TGTGCCAGCAGCAATTCGGGGGTCAGGACTGGGGCCAACGTCCTGACTTTC.

The chain joins TRBV24-1 to TRBJ2-3; D is unresolved. The germline V gene has CDR1 KGHDR and CDR2 SFDVKD. The CDR3 loop spans 16 amino acids. V was cut by 4 bases and J by 5 bases, with 18 bases left in between. CDR3 in DNA: TGTGCCACCAGTGAATTAAGGCTCCAAGGGCAAGATACGCAGTATTTT. Protein: CATSELRLQGQDTQYF.

This clonotype was seen more than once but under ten times. The chain carries TRBV6-1 and TRBJ1-5, with D tentatively TRBD1 (5 bases). Trimming took off 6 bases at V and 5 bases at J, with 8 bases between the two ends. The CDR3 contains 12 residues. From germline, CDR1 is MNHNS and CDR2 SASEGT. The CDR3 coding sequence is TGTGCCAGCAGAACAGGTGATCAGCCCCAGCATTTT. It encodes CASRTGDQPQHF.

By share of the sample, this clonotype is medium-sized. A read error may produce the germline difference seen at one junction end. The chain uses TRBV7-2 and TRBJ2-3; 12 bases line up with TRBD2. This CDR3 has 15 amino acids. Germline lookup yields CDR1 SGHTA and CDR2 FQGNSA. The CDR3 coding sequence is TGTGCCAGCAGCCTAGCGGGAGGGCCGACAGATACGCAGTATTTT. Protein sequence: CASSLAGGPTDTQYF.

This clonotype was recorded a few times. The rearrangement joins TRBV18 to TRBJ1-1, with D possibly TRBD1 on 6 matching bases. Trimming took 3 bases from V and 1 from J, leaving 9 bases between them. This CDR3 region has 14 residues. CDR1 is KGHSH, CDR2 LQKENI, per germline. The CDR3 DNA reads as TGTGCCAGCTCACCGGGGGGCCCGAACACTGAAGCTTTCTTT. This encodes CASSPGGPNTEAFF.

This clonotype occurred a few times. V is TRBV2 and J is TRBJ1-6; D ambiguous. Germline V gene lookup returns CDR1 SNHLY and CDR2 FYNNEI. The CDR3 has 14 residues. V lost 1 base, J lost 5 bases, and 6 bases lay in between. CDR3 DNA sequence: TGTGCCAGCAGTGAAGAGGGCGATAATTCACCCCTCCACTTT. This translates into CASSEEGDNSPLHF.

The chain uses TRBV2 and TRBJ1-5; tentative D call: TRBD1 (5 bases). Trimming took 4 bases from V and 6 from J, leaving 13 bases between them. The CDR3 spans 14 residues. CDR1 is SNHLY, CDR2 FYNNEI, per germline. The CDR3 loop is CASSVGQGGQPQHF. CDR3 sequence (DNA): TGTGCCAGCAGTGTGGGGCAGGGTGGTCAGCCCCAGCATTTT.

V usage is TRBV20-1 and J usage is TRBJ2-5, with 10 bases identical to TRBD2. CDR1 DFQATT and CDR2 SNEGSKA come from the germline V gene (reference sequence). V was clipped by 2 bases and J by 5 bases; unmatched bases: 5. CDR3 length: 14 amino acids. The CDR3 sequence is CSARLAGVGETQYF. CDR3 bases: TGCAGTGCTAGACTAGCGGGAGTGGGTGAGACCCAGTACTTC.

This clonotype has only a few counts. The chain employs TRBV7-3 and TRBJ2-3; TRBD2 matches at 9 bases. This CDR3 spans 17 amino acids. The trim removed 0 bases at V and 2 bases at J, leaving 6 bases unmatched. Germline V gene lookup returns CDR1 SGHTA and CDR2 FQGTGA. This chain's CDR3 is CASSLTGGGGDTDTQYF. In DNA form, the CDR3 reads TGTGCCAGCAGCTTAACAGGTGGCGGGGGGGACACAGATACGCAGTATTTT.